These 30 T cell receptor beta chains were all obtained from the same sample, sequenced in a study of blood T cell repertoires in COVID-19. This table comes from immunoSEQ multiplex PCR, and its TCRdb copy is limited to in-frame clones, with some not included. This table holds around 300,000 clones, approximately 91% found once. Material for sequencing was PBMCs or T cells enriched from blood (not recorded which). These receptors came from a woman aged 40 to 55 who had recovered from COVID-19.

J is TRBJ1-1 and V is TRBV25-1; TRBD1 is a possible D gene (6 bases). The CDR3 loop spans 15 amino acids. Trimming stripped 0 bases from V and 1 base from J, with 9 bases between. Germline lookup yields CDR1 MGHDK and CDR2 SYGVNS. CDR3 nucleotides: TGTGCCAGCAGTGAATATCCGACAGGGAACACTGAAGCTTTCTTT. Amino acids: CASSEYPTGNTEAFF.

A note on this clone: Other DNA sequences in this sample translate to the same CDR3. The V gene is TRBV5-4, the J gene TRBJ2-2; 7 nucleotides line up with TRBD2. Per the germline V gene, CDR1 is SGHNT and CDR2 is YYREEE (reference sequence). Unmatched junction bases numbered 3, after V lost 0 bases and J lost 4 bases. This CDR3 has 15 amino acids. CDR3 sequence reads: CASSLGGRATGELFF. In DNA form, the CDR3 reads TGTGCCAGCAGCTTGGGTGGGAGGGCCACCGGGGAGCTGTTTTTT. The full variable domain, its missing parts supplied by reference TRBV5-4 and TRBJ2-2, is ETGVTQSPTHLIKTRGQQVTLRCSSQSGHNTVSWYQQALGQGPQFIFQYYREEENGRGNFPPRFSGLQFPNYSSELNVNALELDDSALYLCASSLGGRATGELFFGEGSRLTVL.

This clone appeared a single time. The gene calls are TRBV27 and TRBJ2-2, with 10 bases matching TRBD1. CDR1 is MNHEY and CDR2 is SMNVEV in the germline V gene (reference sequence). This CDR3 comprises 16 residues. Trimming at V came to 8 bases and at J to 7 bases, leaving 13 bases not matched to a gene. CDR3 amino acids: CASLQAGTGDNGELFF. CDR3 nucleotides: TGTGCCAGCCTCCAGGCCGGGACAGGGGATAACGGGGAGCTGTTTTTT.

The V gene is TRBV7-2, the J gene TRBJ1-4; 7 bases align to TRBD1. The CDR3 runs 14 residues. Trimming took 0 bases from V and 8 from J; bases not matched to a gene: 3. Germline values: CDR1 SGHTA, CDR2 FQGNSA. This chain's CDR3 is CASSLAGRGEKLFF. For the CDR3, the DNA is TGTGCCAGCAGCTTAGCGGGCAGGGGGGAAAAACTGTTTTTT.

The chain couples TRBV30 to TRBJ1-2, with D tentatively TRBD1 (6 bases). The CDR3 is made up of 13 amino acids. The V gene lost 7 bases and the J gene lost 7 bases, with 19 bases spanning the gap. Germline CDR1 is GTSNPN and CDR2 is SVGIG (reference sequence). The chain's CDR3 is CAFARTVLSGYTF. CDR3 bases: TGTGCCTTCGCACGGACAGTGCTCTCTGGCTACACCTTC.

The chain carries TRBV19 and TRBJ1-4, with D perhaps matching TRBD1 (5 bases). V lost 11 bases and J 8 bases, leaving 18 bases between the germline ends. The V gene's germline CDR1 is LNHDA and CDR2 SQIVND (reference sequence). The CDR3 spans 13 residues. The CDR3 DNA follows: TGTGCCTCAACTCGGTGGGGGGGAGAAAAACTGTTTTTT. Its translation is CASTRWGGEKLFF. The full variable domain, completed using reference TRBV19 and TRBJ1-4, is DGGITQSPKYLFRKEGQNVTLSCEQNLNHDAMYWYRQDPGQGLRLIYYSQIVNDFQKGDIAEGYSVSREKKESFPLTVTSAQKNPTAFYLCASTRWGGEKLFFGSGTQLSVL.

The chain joins TRBV11-2 to TRBJ1-1; D gene ambiguous. Germline-derived CDR1 and CDR2 are SGHAT and FQNNGV. V lost 5 bases and J lost 11, with 21 bases in between. The CDR3 runs 14 residues. The CDR3 spells CASSPPGRAVIAFF. In DNA form, the CDR3 reads TGTGCCAGCAGCCCACCGGGGAGGGCCGTTATCGCTTTCTTT.

This rearrangement joins TRBV10-1 to TRBJ2-2; D uncertain. V shed 4 bases and J shed 5 bases, with 11 bases lying between them. Looked up from germline, CDR1 is WNHNN and CDR2 is SYGVQD (reference sequence). CDR3 length: 14 amino acids. CDR3 protein: CASSAQTWTGELFF. Here the CDR3 DNA reads TGCGCCAGCAGTGCCCAGACATGGACCGGGGAGCTGTTTTTT.

The V and J genes are TRBV28 and TRBJ1-3; TRBD1 is a possible D gene (5 bases). V dropped 7 bases and J dropped 4 bases, with 14 bases sitting between them. Per germline, CDR1 MDHEN and CDR2 SYDVKM. The CDR3 extends over 14 amino acids. The CDR3 region has the DNA TGTGCCAGCATGTCGGGGGGGAGCGGAAACACCATATATTTT. This gives the protein CASMSGGSGNTIYF.

The rearrangement uses TRBV9 and TRBJ1-1, with 8 bases identical to TRBD1. The CDR3 extends over 16 amino acids. Germline V lookup: CDR1 SGDLS, CDR2 YYNGEE. Unmatched junction bases numbered 9, after V lost 4 bases and J lost 1 base. CDR3 amino acids: CASSTHAGQENTEAFF. CDR3 nucleotide sequence: TGTGCCAGCAGCACACATGCGGGACAGGAGAACACTGAAGCTTTCTTT. The full variable domain, rest sourced from reference TRBV9 and TRBJ1-1, is DSGVTQTPKHLITATGQRVTLRCSPRSGDLSVYWYQQSLDQGLQFLIQYYNGEERAKGNILERFSAQQFPDLHSELNLSSLELGDSALYFCASSTHAGQENTEAFFGQGTRLTVV.

A note on this clone: One junction end disagrees with the germline gene, perhaps due to a read error. This chain joins TRBV5-1 and TRBJ2-7, with a possible D match to TRBD2 (5 bases). The CDR3 covers 13 residues. Germline values: CDR1 SGHRS, CDR2 YFSETQ. As DNA, the CDR3 is TGCGCCAGCAGCTTGGCCTCCGGGGAATCCCGCCTCTTC. Translating it yields CASSLASGESRLF.

Comments on this clone: This CDR3 is also generated by other DNA sequences in the sample. The chain uses TRBV9 and TRBJ1-1, with D unclear. This CDR3 is 14 amino acids long. With 0 bases removed from V and 1 base from J, the gap between germline ends came to 7 bases. Germline V gene data show CDR1 as SGDLS and CDR2 as YYNGEE. The CDR3 loop reads CASSVGQANTEAFF. The CDR3 DNA reads as TGTGCCAGCAGCGTAGGGCAGGCGAACACTGAAGCTTTCTTT.

This chain connects TRBV12-5 to TRBJ1-4; D not certain. V shed 1 base and J shed 7 bases, with 16 bases lying between them. The germline CDR1 and CDR2 sequences are LGHNT and FRNRAP. The CDR3 runs 16 residues. The CDR3 is CASGLGTGEVGEKLFF. For the CDR3, the DNA is TGTGCTAGTGGTTTGGGTACCGGGGAAGTGGGTGAAAAACTGTTTTTT.

The chain combines TRBV5-1 with TRBJ2-7, with 8 positions matching TRBD2. This CDR3 contains 14 residues. V was pared by 7 bases and J by 3 bases, with 9 bases of the junction left unmatched. The germline V gene has CDR1 SGHRS and CDR2 YFSETQ. The CDR3 loop reads CASGLAGPGYEQYF. For the CDR3, the DNA is TGCGCCAGCGGATTAGCGGGGCCTGGCTACGAGCAGTACTTC. Supplemented by reference TRBV5-1 and TRBJ2-7, the full variable domain reads KAGVTQTPRYLIKTRGQQVTLSCSPISGHRSVSWYQQTPGQGLQFLFEYFSETQRNKGNFPGRFSGRQFSNSRSEMNVSTLELGDSALYLCASGLAGPGYEQYFGPGTRLTVT.

This clone appeared once. The chain has TRBV19 and TRBJ1-1, with D possibly being TRBD1 (5 bases). The V gene lost 4 bases and the J gene lost 8 bases, with 14 bases spanning the gap. The CDR3 covers 13 residues. Germline V lookup: CDR1 LNHDA, CDR2 SQIVND (reference sequence). Written as DNA, the CDR3 is TGTGCCAGTAGTAGTATGAGGAACAGGGAAGCTTTCTTT. Its translation: CASSSMRNREAFF.

This clone appeared a single time. The J gene is TRBJ1-3, the V gene TRBV7-9, with 9 bases fitting TRBD1. J was trimmed by 1 base and V by 6 bases; bases with no gene match: 7. This CDR3 region has 16 residues. Germline CDR1 reads SEHNR; CDR2 reads FQNEAQ (reference sequence). The CDR3 DNA reads TGTGCCAGCAGACCCGGACAGGGGAGATCTGGAAACACCATATATTTT. It encodes CASRPGQGRSGNTIYF.

This chain uses TRBV5-4 with TRBJ1-4; D not resolved. Germline lookup yields CDR1 SGHNT and CDR2 YYREEE (reference sequence). This CDR3 is 14 amino acids long. V shed 7 bases and J shed 7 bases, with 17 bases lying between them. CDR3 loop: CASGRSKVGEKLFF. CDR3 nucleotides: TGTGCCAGCGGTCGCTCGAAAGTCGGTGAAAAACTGTTTTTT.

The genes are TRBV20-1 and TRBJ1-2; D not resolved. Germline loops: CDR1 DFQATT, CDR2 SNEGSKA (reference sequence). Trimming cost V 5 bases and J 4 bases, with 8 bases left between them. The CDR3 covers 11 residues. In DNA, the CDR3 is TGCAGTGCTCCCGGACTCTATGGCTACACCTTC. Residues: CSAPGLYGYTF.

V and J are TRBV11-2 and TRBJ2-1, with D possibly being TRBD2 (6 bases). Germline V gene sequence: CDR1 SGHAT, CDR2 FQNNGV. The CDR3 covers 14 residues. Trimming removed 3 bases from V and 5 bases from J, with 11 bases in between. For the CDR3, the DNA is TGTGCCAGCAGCTTCGGGGGAAACAACAATGAGCAGTTCTTC. Amino acid sequence: CASSFGGNNNEQFF.

This clone was detected only once. The chain combines TRBV7-2 with TRBJ2-3, with D perhaps TRBD1 (6 bases). This CDR3 region has 14 residues. The germline CDR1 and CDR2 sequences are SGHTA and FQGNSA. Trimming removed 5 bases from V and 9 bases from J, with 18 bases in between. The CDR3 region has the DNA TGTGCCAGCAGCCCGGAGTTGGGCAGGGGCACGCAGTATTTT. Its translation is CASSPELGRGTQYF. Full variable domain (outside the CDR3, taken from reference TRBV7-2 and TRBJ2-3): GAGVSQSPSNKVTEKGKDVELRCDPISGHTALYWYRQSLGQGLEFLIYFQGNSAPDKSGLPSDRFSAERTGGSVSTLTIQRTQQEDSAVYLCASSPELGRGTQYFGPGTRLTVL.

The rearrangement links TRBV2 to TRBJ1-5; the match to TRBD1 covers 8 bases. The CDR3 runs to 15 residues. V lost 5 bases to trimming and J lost 6 bases; unmatched junction nucleotides: 9. Germline V gene data show CDR1 as SNHLY and CDR2 as FYNNEI. CDR3 bases: TGTGCCAGCAGTTCGGGACAGGCTCTTCGTCAGCCCCAGCATTTT. This sequence encodes CASSSGQALRQPQHF.

This rearrangement joins TRBV28 to TRBJ2-7; the match to TRBD1 covers 9 bases. Unmatched junction bases numbered 25, after V lost 8 bases and J lost 2 bases. Germline assignment: CDR1 MDHEN and CDR2 SYDVKM. The CDR3 totals 20 residues. CDR3 DNA sequence: TGTGCCAGCGATTCGGGGGACCGACCGAGGACAGGGGCGAGCACCTACGAGCAGTACTTC. Residues: CASDSGDRPRTGASTYEQYF.

The chain links TRBV5-1 to TRBJ1-1, with D hard to call. The CDR3 runs 14 residues. V lost 6 bases and J 0 bases, leaving 12 bases between the germline ends. Germline V CDR1 and CDR2: SGHRS, YFSETQ. The CDR3 region has the DNA TGCGCCAGCACATCGGGTACCCTGAACACTGAAGCTTTCTTT. This gives the protein CASTSGTLNTEAFF.

The gene calls are TRBV6-5 and TRBJ1-1; possibly TRBD1 for D (6 bases). The germline gives CDR1 MNHEY, CDR2 SVGAGI. The CDR3 contains 14 residues. The V gene lost 4 bases and the J gene lost 2 bases, with 11 bases spanning the gap. The CDR3 nucleotides are TGTGCCAGCAGTTTTCGGACAGCCAACACTGAAGCTTTCTTT. Translating it yields CASSFRTANTEAFF.

The chain is built from TRBV19 and TRBJ2-5, with TRBD2 matching over 8 bases. V lost 8 bases, J lost 5 bases, and 7 bases stayed unmatched. Germline CDR1 reads LNHDA; CDR2 reads SQIVND (reference sequence). This CDR3 contains 13 residues. The CDR3 sequence is CASVAGTEETQYF. As DNA, the CDR3 is TGTGCCAGTGTAGCGGGAACGGAGGAGACCCAGTACTTC.

V and J are TRBV9 and TRBJ1-4; the match to TRBD1 covers 7 bases. With V trimmed by 4 bases and J by 4 bases, 7 bases remained unmatched. The CDR3 covers 15 residues. Per the germline V gene, CDR1 is SGDLS and CDR2 is YYNGEE. The CDR3 nucleotides are TGTGCCAGCAGCACACAGGGGCAGGGTAATGAAAAACTGTTTTTT. Protein sequence: CASSTQGQGNEKLFF.

The CDR3 spells CSASLPGGLTDTQYF. The CDR3 nucleotides are TGCAGTGCTAGTCTGCCCGGGGGGCTCACAGATACGCAGTATTTT. The chain links TRBV20-1 to TRBJ2-3; possibly TRBD2 for D (7 bases). Looked up from germline, CDR1 is DFQATT and CDR2 is SNEGSKA (reference sequence). Trimming removed 3 bases at V and 2 bases at J, with 15 bases between. The CDR3 is made up of 15 amino acids.

The V and J genes are TRBV19 and TRBJ1-5; D gene unclear. The CDR3 covers 14 residues. The germline V gene encodes CDR1 LNHDA and CDR2 SQIVND (reference sequence). V was pared by 5 bases and J by 9 bases, with 17 bases between. CDR3 bases: TGTGCCAGTAGTGTAGGACTGGGTATGGGGCCCCAGCATTTT. Protein: CASSVGLGMGPQHF.

The chain uses TRBV10-3 and TRBJ2-1; a weak D match, TRBD1 (5 bases). Germline CDR1 is ENHRY and CDR2 is SYGVKD. Trimming stripped 6 bases from V and 1 base from J, with 22 bases between. The CDR3 is 18 amino acids. The CDR3 region has the DNA TGTGCCATCAGCGTTCCACGTCAGGGTTTTAGGTCCTACAATGAGCAGTTCTTC. Protein sequence: CAISVPRQGFRSYNEQFF.

This chain uses TRBV6-2 or TRBV6-3 with TRBJ1-4; D remains ambiguous. The ends were cut back, 5 bases at V and 14 bases at J, with 36 bases in the middle. The germline V gene encodes CDR1 MNHEY and CDR2 SVGEGT. The CDR3 is 19 residues long. CDR3 sequence: CASSGPTSQYNENGLLLFF. As DNA, the CDR3 is TGTGCCAGCAGTGGGCCCACCTCCCAATATAATGAAAATGGTCTTTTGCTGTTTTTT.